This T cell receptor (beta chain) was found in a study of blood T cell repertoires in COVID-19. Study summary: COVID-19 samples, acute and convalescent, were from the United States, Italy and Spain.

Trimming cost V 5 bases and J 6 bases; bases outside gene matches: 3. CDR3 size: 13 residues. Looked up from germline, CDR1 is MNHNY and CDR2 is SVGAGI (reference sequence). In the original workflow: From reference gene primer amplification, estimates of nucleated cell counts were derived. Clones were sequenced by immunoSEQ multiplex PCR, and TCRdb holds only the in-frame ones, with some missing. V and J calls and clone size are given by that table; D and trimming were obtained from the DNA. The sample records a few hundred thousand clones, approximately 89% being singletons. Recruited during active infection, patients (from Seattle) were subsequently followed longitudinally.

This clonotype was sampled from a woman aged 55-69 years with COVID-19, enrolled during active disease. The V gene is TRBV6-6, the J gene TRBJ2-1; 8 positions agree with TRBD1. Sequenced input: peripheral blood. The CDR3 DNA is TGTGCCAGCAGTGGCCAGGGGGCCAATGAGCAGTTCTTC. Its protein product is CASSGQGANEQFF.